The clone carrying this T cell receptor (beta chain) was observed a handful of times. Its antigen is still unknown. Anti-CD25 beads selected CD4+CD25+ regulatory T cells from positively selected CD4+ cells. T cell subsets were isolated with antibody-coated magnetic beads. The T cell receptor alpha and beta CDR3 regions were amplified from mRNA by semiquantitative ARM-PCR. In ARM-PCR, communal superprimers followed tagged nested gene-specific primers for exponential amplification. Nested primers were removed by exonuclease before the second PCR round. TCRdb re-derived calls from the multiplex PCR reads in MiXCR, one entry per CDR3 protein. Counted here are 13,000 to 15,000 distinct CDR3 sequences, 60% occurring once; the ten biggest clones make up approximately 2%. The sample comes from a study of relationships among human T cell subsets. General study findings and limits: Over 55% of CD8+ cytotoxic sequences were in clones over 100 reads; regulatory and Th2 had few. The seven subsets showed no significant differences in gene usage or CDR3 length.

Germline CDR1 reads WSHSY; CDR2 reads SAAADI. V lost 4 bases and J lost 8, with 9 bases in between. The CDR3 has 13 residues. The V gene is TRBV10-2, the J gene TRBJ1-6; D remains ambiguous. The TCR sequence derives from a man aged 40-50 years in good health. Sequenced input: Tregs sorted from blood. In DNA, the CDR3 is TGCGCCAGCAGTGTAGGGTTTGATTCACCCCTCCACTTT. The encoded protein is CASSVGFDSPLHF.